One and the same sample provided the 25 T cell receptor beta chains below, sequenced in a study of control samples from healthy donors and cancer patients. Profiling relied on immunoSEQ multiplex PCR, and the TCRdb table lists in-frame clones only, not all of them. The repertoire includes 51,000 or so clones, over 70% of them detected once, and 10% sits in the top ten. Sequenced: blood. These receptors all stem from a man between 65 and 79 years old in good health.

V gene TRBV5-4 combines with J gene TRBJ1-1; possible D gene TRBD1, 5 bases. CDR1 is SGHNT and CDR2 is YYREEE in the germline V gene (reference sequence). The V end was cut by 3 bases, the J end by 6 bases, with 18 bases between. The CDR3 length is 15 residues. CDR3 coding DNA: TGTGCCAGCAGCTCCACAAGGACCCAGGGTTCTGAAGCTTTCTTT. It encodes CASSSTRTQGSEAFF. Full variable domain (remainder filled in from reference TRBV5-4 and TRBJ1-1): ETGVTQSPTHLIKTRGQQVTLRCSSQSGHNTVSWYQQALGQGPQFIFQYYREEENGRGNFPPRFSGLQFPNYSSELNVNALELDDSALYLCASSSTRTQGSEAFFGQGTRLTVV.

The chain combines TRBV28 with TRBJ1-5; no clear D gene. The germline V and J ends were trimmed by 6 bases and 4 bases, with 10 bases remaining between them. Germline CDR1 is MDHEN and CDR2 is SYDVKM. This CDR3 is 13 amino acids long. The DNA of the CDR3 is TGTGCCAGCAGAGCGATGCAAAATCAGCCCCAGCATTTT. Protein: CASRAMQNQPQHF.

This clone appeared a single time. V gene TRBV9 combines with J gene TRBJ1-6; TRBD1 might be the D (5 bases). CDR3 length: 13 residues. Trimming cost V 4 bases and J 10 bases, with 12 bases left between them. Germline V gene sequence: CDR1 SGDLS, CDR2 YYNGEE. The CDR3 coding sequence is TGTGCCAGCAGCCAGGGTGTGAGGTCACCCCTCCACTTT. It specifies CASSQGVRSPLHF.

CDR3 residues: CASSEVVGFNEKLFF. CDR3 coding DNA: TGTGCCAGCAGTGAAGTAGTAGGGTTCAATGAAAAACTGTTTTTT. This sequence joins TRBV6-1 and TRBJ1-4, with D hard to call. The CDR3 covers 15 residues. Germline loops: CDR1 MNHNS, CDR2 SASEGT. Trimming pared 1 base from V and 5 bases from J, leaving 11 bases between.

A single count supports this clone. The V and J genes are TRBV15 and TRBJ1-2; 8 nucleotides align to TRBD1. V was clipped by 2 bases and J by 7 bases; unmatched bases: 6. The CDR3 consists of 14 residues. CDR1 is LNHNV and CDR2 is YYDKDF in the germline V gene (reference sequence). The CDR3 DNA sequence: TGTGCCACCAGCAGACCTGACAGGGGAGGTGGCTACACCTTC. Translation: CATSRPDRGGGYTF.

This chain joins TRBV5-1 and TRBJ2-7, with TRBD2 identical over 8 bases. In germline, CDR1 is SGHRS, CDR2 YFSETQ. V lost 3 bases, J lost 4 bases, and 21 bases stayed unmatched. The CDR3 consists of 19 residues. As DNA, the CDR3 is TGCGCCAGCAGCTGGGCGGGATCGGGAACGTCCAGCGGGGGTTACGAGCAGTACTTC. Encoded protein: CASSWAGSGTSSGGYEQYF.

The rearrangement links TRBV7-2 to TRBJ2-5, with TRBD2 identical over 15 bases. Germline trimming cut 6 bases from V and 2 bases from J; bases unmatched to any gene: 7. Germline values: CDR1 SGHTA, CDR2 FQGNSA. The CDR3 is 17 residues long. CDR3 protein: CASSRTSGGAIQETQYF. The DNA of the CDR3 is TGTGCCAGCAGTAGGACTAGCGGGGGGGCGATACAAGAGACCCAGTACTTC.

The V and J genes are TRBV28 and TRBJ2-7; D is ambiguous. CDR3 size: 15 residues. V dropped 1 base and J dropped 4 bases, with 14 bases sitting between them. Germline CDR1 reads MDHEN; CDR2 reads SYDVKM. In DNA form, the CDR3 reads TGTGCCAGCAGTTTATTGGTAGCTGGTGGTTACGAGCAGTACTTC. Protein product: CASSLLVAGGYEQYF.

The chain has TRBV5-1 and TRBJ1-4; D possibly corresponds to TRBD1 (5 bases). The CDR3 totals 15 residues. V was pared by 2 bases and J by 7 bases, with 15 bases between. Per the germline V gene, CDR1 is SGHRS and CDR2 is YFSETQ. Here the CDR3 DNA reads TGCGCCAGCAGCTTAGGTGGGGCGCTGGGTGAAAAACTGTTTTTT. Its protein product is CASSLGGALGEKLFF.

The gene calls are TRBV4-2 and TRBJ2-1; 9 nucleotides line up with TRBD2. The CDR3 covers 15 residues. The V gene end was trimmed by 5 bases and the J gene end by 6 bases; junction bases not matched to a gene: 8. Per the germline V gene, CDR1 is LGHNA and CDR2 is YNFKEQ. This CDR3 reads CASSALAGTVNEQFF. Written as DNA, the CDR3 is TGTGCCAGCAGCGCTCTAGCGGGAACTGTCAATGAGCAGTTCTTC.

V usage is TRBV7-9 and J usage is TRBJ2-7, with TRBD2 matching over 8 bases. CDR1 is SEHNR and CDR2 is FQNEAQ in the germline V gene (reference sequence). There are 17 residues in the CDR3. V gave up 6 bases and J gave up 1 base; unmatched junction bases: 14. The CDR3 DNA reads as TGTGCCAGCAGTCACCTAGGGGGTAGCGGGATTTCCTACGAGCAGTACTTC. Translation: CASSHLGGSGISYEQYF.

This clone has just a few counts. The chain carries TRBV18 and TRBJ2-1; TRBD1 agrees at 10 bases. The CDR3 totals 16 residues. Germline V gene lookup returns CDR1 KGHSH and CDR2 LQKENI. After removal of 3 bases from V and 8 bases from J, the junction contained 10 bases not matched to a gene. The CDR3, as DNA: TGTGCCAGCTCACCTCAATCGACAGGGGGCTTCGATGAGCAGTTCTTC. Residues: CASSPQSTGGFDEQFF.

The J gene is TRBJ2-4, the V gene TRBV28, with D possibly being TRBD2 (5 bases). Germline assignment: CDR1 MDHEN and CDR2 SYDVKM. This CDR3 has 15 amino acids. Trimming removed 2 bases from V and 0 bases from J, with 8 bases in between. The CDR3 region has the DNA TGTGCCAGCAGTTTACAGCGGATAGCCAAAAACATTCAGTACTTC. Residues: CASSLQRIAKNIQYF.

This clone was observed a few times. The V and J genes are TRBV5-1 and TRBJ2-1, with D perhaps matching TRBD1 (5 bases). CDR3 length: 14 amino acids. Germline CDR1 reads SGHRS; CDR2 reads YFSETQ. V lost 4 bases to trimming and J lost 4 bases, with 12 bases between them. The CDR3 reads CASSARVEYNEQFF. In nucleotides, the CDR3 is TGCGCCAGCAGCGCCAGGGTGGAATACAATGAGCAGTTCTTC. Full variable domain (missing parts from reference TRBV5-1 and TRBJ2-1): KAGVTQTPRYLIKTRGQQVTLSCSPISGHRSVSWYQQTPGQGLQFLFEYFSETQRNKGNFPGRFSGRQFSNSRSEMNVSTLELGDSALYLCASSARVEYNEQFFGPGTRLTVL.

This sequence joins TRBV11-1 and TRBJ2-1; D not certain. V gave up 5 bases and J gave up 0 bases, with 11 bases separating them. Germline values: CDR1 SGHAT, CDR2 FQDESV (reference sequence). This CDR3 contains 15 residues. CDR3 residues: CASSGVTSSYNEQFF. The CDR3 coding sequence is TGTGCCAGCAGCGGCGTTACGAGCTCCTACAATGAGCAGTTCTTC.

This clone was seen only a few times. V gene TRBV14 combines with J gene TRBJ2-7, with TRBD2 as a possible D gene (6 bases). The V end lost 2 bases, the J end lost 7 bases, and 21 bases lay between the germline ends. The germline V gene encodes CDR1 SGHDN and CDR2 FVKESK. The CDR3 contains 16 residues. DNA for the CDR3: TGTGCCAGCAGCCAAATAATGGGGACTCCCCAGGAGGAGCAGTACTTC. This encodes CASSQIMGTPQEEQYF.

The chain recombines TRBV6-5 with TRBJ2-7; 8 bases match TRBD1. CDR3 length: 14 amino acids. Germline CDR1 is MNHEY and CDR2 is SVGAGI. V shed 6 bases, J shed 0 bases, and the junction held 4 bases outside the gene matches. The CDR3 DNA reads TGTGCCAGCAGCCGGGACAGGAACTCCTACGAGCAGTACTTC. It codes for CASSRDRNSYEQYF.

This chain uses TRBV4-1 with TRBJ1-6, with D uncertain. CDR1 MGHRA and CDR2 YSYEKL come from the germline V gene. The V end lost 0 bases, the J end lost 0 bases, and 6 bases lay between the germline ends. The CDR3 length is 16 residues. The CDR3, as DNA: TGCGCCAGCAGCCAAGACACCGGCTCCTATAATTCACCCCTCCACTTT. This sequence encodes CASSQDTGSYNSPLHF.

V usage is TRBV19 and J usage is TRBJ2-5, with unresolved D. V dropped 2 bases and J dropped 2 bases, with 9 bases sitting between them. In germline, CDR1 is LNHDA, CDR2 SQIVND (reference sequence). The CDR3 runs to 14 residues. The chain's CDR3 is CASSIRHVQETQYF. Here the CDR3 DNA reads TGTGCCAGTAGTATACGACACGTTCAAGAGACCCAGTACTTC. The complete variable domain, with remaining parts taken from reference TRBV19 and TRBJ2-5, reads DGGITQSPKYLFRKEGQNVTLSCEQNLNHDAMYWYRQDPGQGLRLIYYSQIVNDFQKGDIAEGYSVSREKKESFPLTVTSAQKNPTAFYLCASSIRHVQETQYFGPGTRLLVL.

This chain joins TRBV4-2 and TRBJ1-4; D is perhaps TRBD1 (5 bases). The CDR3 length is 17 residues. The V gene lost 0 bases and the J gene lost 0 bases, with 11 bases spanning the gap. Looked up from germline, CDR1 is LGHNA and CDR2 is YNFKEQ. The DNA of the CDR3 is TGTGCCAGCAGCCAAGATCTGGGACGAACAACTAATGAAAAACTGTTTTTT. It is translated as CASSQDLGRTTNEKLFF.

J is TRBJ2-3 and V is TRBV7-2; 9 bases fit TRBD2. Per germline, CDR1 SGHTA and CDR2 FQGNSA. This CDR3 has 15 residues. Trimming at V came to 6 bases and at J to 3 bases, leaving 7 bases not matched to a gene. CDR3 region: CASSFSGGGTDTQYF. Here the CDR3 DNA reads TGTGCCAGCAGTTTTAGCGGGGGTGGAACAGATACGCAGTATTTT.

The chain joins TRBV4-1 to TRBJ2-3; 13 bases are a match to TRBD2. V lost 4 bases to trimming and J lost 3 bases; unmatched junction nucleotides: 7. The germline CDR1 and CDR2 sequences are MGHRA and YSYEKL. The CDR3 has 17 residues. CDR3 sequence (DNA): TGCGCCAGCAGCCTCCTACTAGCGGGGGGGCCGACAGATACGCAGTATTTT. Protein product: CASSLLLAGGPTDTQYF.

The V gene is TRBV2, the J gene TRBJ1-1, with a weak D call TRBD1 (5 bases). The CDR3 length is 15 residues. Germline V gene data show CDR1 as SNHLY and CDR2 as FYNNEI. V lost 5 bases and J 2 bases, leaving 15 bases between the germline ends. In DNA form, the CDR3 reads TGTGCCAGCAGTAGATTAGGGGTACGAAACACTGAAGCTTTCTTT. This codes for CASSRLGVRNTEAFF.

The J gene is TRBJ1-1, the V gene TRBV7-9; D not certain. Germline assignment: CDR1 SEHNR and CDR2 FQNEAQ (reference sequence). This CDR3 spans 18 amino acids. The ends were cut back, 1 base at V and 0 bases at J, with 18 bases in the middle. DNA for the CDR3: TGTGCCAGCAGCTTAGGTCTAGGCGTAGCGCGGATGAACACTGAAGCTTTCTTT. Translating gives CASSLGLGVARMNTEAFF. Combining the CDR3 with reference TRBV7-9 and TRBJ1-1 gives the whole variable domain DTGVSQNPRHKITKRGQNVTFRCDPISEHNRLYWYRQTLGQGPEFLTYFQNEAQLEKSRLLSDRFSAERPKGSFSTLEIQRTEQGDSAMYLCASSLGLGVARMNTEAFFGQGTRLTVV.

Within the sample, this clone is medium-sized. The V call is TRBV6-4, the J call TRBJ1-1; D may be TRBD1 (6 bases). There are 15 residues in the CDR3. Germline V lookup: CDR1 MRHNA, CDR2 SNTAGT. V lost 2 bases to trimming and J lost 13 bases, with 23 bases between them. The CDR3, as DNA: TGTGCCAGCAGTGACGGACCACCTCAGGGGCCTTCATTTTTCTTT. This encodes CASSDGPPQGPSFFF.